One and the same sample provided the 19 T cell receptor beta chains below, sequenced in a study of T cell responses to AZD1222 COVID-19 vaccine (dated by TCRdb to the early 2020s). Library preparation was by the immunoSEQ multiplex PCR assay. The source is immuneACCESS, and TCRdb retained only in-frame sequences with V and J called. Part of the clones is not carried over; for the studies checked, unresolved V genes explain less than half of this, and the remainder is unexplained. A total of fewer than 150,000 clones appear in this sample, 90% of them only once. The top ten clones comprise roughly 3.6% of the sample. This sample's time point label indicates: baseline before first vaccination. The specimen was peripheral blood, collected on day 0 of AZD1222 vaccination. These TCRs come from an adult in good health.

This clone was picked up a small number of times. This chain uses TRBV5-1 with TRBJ2-3, with 7 bases lining up with TRBD1. J was trimmed by 2 bases and V by 2 bases; bases with no gene match: 2. Germline V lookup: CDR1 SGHRS, CDR2 YFSETQ. The length of the CDR3 is 14 residues. The CDR3 nucleotides are TGCGCCAGCAGCTTAGGGACAGTCACAGATACGCAGTATTTT. Protein product: CASSLGTVTDTQYF.

The J gene is TRBJ2-7, the V gene TRBV11-2; TRBD1 aligns across 7 bases. J gave up 3 bases and V 5 bases, and 7 bases lay outside the gene matches. Per the germline V gene, CDR1 is SGHAT and CDR2 is FQNNGV. CDR3 size: 14 residues. The CDR3 sequence: CASSDRVWDYEQYF. CDR3 coding DNA: TGTGCCAGCAGCGACAGGGTGTGGGACTACGAGCAGTACTTC.

The chain uses TRBV24-1 and TRBJ2-3; 9 bases agree with TRBD1. The germline V gene encodes CDR1 KGHDR and CDR2 SFDVKD. V lost 4 bases to trimming and J lost 0 bases; unmatched junction nucleotides: 4. The CDR3 has 16 residues. In DNA, the CDR3 is TGTGCCACCAGTGACGGGACAGGGATTAGCACAGATACGCAGTATTTT. It encodes CATSDGTGISTDTQYF.

This chain connects TRBV3-1 (or the pseudogene TRBV3-2) to TRBJ1-1; D remains unclear. The CDR3 length is 17 residues. Trimming left V 0 bases short and J 0 bases short, with 14 bases between. Germline values: CDR1 LGHDT, CDR2 YNNKEL (reference sequence). The DNA of the CDR3 is TGTGCCAGCAGCCAAGAAGTCCCCGCACTCATGAACACTGAAGCTTTCTTT. Amino acid sequence: CASSQEVPALMNTEAFF.

V usage is TRBV11-1 and J usage is TRBJ2-7, with unresolved D. Germline loops: CDR1 SGHAT, CDR2 FQDESV (reference sequence). The CDR3 has 13 amino acids. Trimming pared 10 bases from V and 2 bases from J, leaving 15 bases between. The DNA of the CDR3 is TGTGCCACATCTTCGACACCTACCTACGAGCAGTACTTC. As protein: CATSSTPTYEQYF.

This chain uses TRBV7-9 with TRBJ1-4; unclear D gene. V was shortened by 5 bases and J by 2 bases, with 9 bases between the two germline ends. The CDR3 length is 14 residues. CDR1 is SEHNR, CDR2 FQNEAQ, per germline (reference sequence). The chain's CDR3 is CASSPSETNEKLFF. The DNA for the CDR3 is TGTGCCAGCAGCCCCTCGGAGACTAATGAAAAACTGTTTTTT.

The chain uses TRBV16 and TRBJ2-7; D may be TRBD1 or TRBD2 (5 bases each). CDR3 length equals 16 residues. In germline, CDR1 is KGHSY, CDR2 FQNENV. V shed 0 bases and J shed 3 bases, with 15 bases lying between them. The CDR3 DNA sequence: TGTGCCAGCAGCCAATCGGGACGGCAGGGCCGCTACGAGCAGTACTTC. Protein: CASSQSGRQGRYEQYF.

The chain employs TRBV3-1 (or the pseudogene TRBV3-2) and TRBJ1-1; a possible D gene is TRBD1 (5 bases). The CDR3 is made up of 13 amino acids. CDR1 and CDR2 from the germline V gene are LGHDT and YNNKEL (reference sequence). Between the trimmed V and J ends, which lost 1 base and 6 bases, there was a span of 9 bases. In DNA, the CDR3 is TGTGCCAGCAGCCAAGGGGGGAGGCCTGAAGCTTTCTTT. Translating gives CASSQGGRPEAFF.

The V call is TRBV3-1 (or the pseudogene TRBV3-2), the J call TRBJ1-4; D call uncertain. The CDR3 is 14 amino acids. The germline CDR1 and CDR2 sequences are LGHDT and YNNKEL (reference sequence). Trimming took off 1 base at V and 6 bases at J, with 9 bases between the two ends. The CDR3 is CASSQGDADEKLFF. The CDR3, as DNA: TGTGCCAGCAGCCAAGGGGATGCTGATGAAAAACTGTTTTTT.

The chain carries TRBV7-9 and TRBJ1-2, with D possibly TRBD1 on 6 matching bases. V lost 2 bases, J lost 2 bases, and 9 bases lay in between. This CDR3 contains 14 residues. Germline V lookup: CDR1 SEHNR, CDR2 FQNEAQ (reference sequence). For the CDR3, the DNA is TGTGCCAGCAGCTTATCACAGGGAAACTATGGCTACACCTTC. It codes for CASSLSQGNYGYTF.

This chain uses TRBV4-1 with TRBJ2-7; a weak D match, TRBD2 (6 bases). CDR3 length: 15 residues. CDR1 MGHRA and CDR2 YSYEKL come from the germline V gene. With 1 base removed from V and 1 base from J, the gap between germline ends came to 11 bases. CDR3 residues: CASSQAVAASYEQYF. CDR3 in DNA: TGCGCCAGCAGCCAAGCCGTAGCGGCTTCCTACGAGCAGTACTTC.

The V gene is TRBV7-9, the J gene TRBJ1-1; 8 bases map to TRBD1. The germline V gene has CDR1 SEHNR and CDR2 FQNEAQ (reference sequence). The V gene end was trimmed by 6 bases and the J gene end by 7 bases; junction bases not matched to a gene: 7. This CDR3 spans 13 amino acids. CDR3 sequence reads: CASSPTGGYEAFF. The CDR3 nucleotides are TGTGCCAGCAGTCCAACAGGGGGTTATGAAGCTTTCTTT.

This clone was detected only a few times. J is TRBJ1-5 and V is TRBV19; D is ambiguous. The V and J ends lost 4 bases and 0 bases respectively, with 10 bases between them. CDR1 LNHDA and CDR2 SQIVND come from the germline V gene (reference sequence). The CDR3 spans 15 residues. The CDR3 region has the DNA TGTGCCAGTAGTAAGGGAGCTAATAGCAATCAGCCCCAGCATTTT. It yields the protein CASSKGANSNQPQHF.

The chain has TRBV29-1 and TRBJ1-5; tentative D call: TRBD1 (5 bases). V lost 3 bases, J lost 5 bases, and 14 bases lay in between. CDR3 length equals 14 residues. CDR1 is SQVTM, CDR2 ANQGSEA, per germline. CDR3 protein: CSVEIQGLDQPQHF. The CDR3 bases are TGCAGCGTTGAGATTCAGGGTTTGGATCAGCCCCAGCATTTT.

This rearrangement joins TRBV1 to TRBJ2-1. TRBV1 is annotated as a pseudogene. The CDR3 runs to 17 residues. The CDR3 bases are TGCACCAGCAGCCAAGAATCGGTAGTAGGCTCAAACAATGAGCAGTTCTTC. Its translation is CTSSQESVVGSNNEQFF.

This clone appeared a single time. The V call is TRBV2, the J call TRBJ2-3; the match to TRBD2 covers 14 bases. V gave up 4 bases and J gave up 10 bases; unmatched junction bases: 13. The length of the CDR3 is 17 residues. Germline CDR1 is SNHLY and CDR2 is FYNNEI. Written as DNA, the CDR3 is TGTGCCAGCAGTGGGGGGACTAGCGGGAGAGGACCAACTTCGCAGTATTTT. Its translation: CASSGGTSGRGPTSQYF.

V usage is TRBV7-3 and J usage is TRBJ1-5, with TRBD1 matching 12 bases. Germline CDR1 and CDR2: SGHTA and FQGTGA. V shed 3 bases and J 2 bases; nucleotides not matched to a gene: 5. This CDR3 contains 17 residues. CDR3 nucleotide sequence: TGTGCCAGCAGCTTCCGGGACAGGGGGCTCGGCAATCAGCCCCAGCATTTT. Translation gives CASSFRDRGLGNQPQHF.

The chain carries TRBV30 and TRBJ2-6; no firm D call. Germline CDR1 reads GTSNPN; CDR2 reads SVGIG (reference sequence). The V gene lost 4 bases and the J gene lost 3 bases, with 10 bases spanning the gap. This CDR3 comprises 14 residues. CDR3 DNA sequence: TGTGCCTGGACCATGGGGTATGGGGCCAACGTCCTGACTTTC. Translated, it gives CAWTMGYGANVLTF.

This rearrangement joins TRBV13 to TRBJ1-2; no firm D call. Per germline, CDR1 PRHDT and CDR2 FYEKMQ (reference sequence). V was trimmed by 5 bases and J by 1 base, leaving 26 bases between them. The CDR3 consists of 19 residues. CDR3 protein: CASSASYWAASKINYGYTF. The DNA for the CDR3 is TGTGCCAGCAGCGCATCGTATTGGGCAGCAAGCAAAATTAACTATGGCTACACCTTC.